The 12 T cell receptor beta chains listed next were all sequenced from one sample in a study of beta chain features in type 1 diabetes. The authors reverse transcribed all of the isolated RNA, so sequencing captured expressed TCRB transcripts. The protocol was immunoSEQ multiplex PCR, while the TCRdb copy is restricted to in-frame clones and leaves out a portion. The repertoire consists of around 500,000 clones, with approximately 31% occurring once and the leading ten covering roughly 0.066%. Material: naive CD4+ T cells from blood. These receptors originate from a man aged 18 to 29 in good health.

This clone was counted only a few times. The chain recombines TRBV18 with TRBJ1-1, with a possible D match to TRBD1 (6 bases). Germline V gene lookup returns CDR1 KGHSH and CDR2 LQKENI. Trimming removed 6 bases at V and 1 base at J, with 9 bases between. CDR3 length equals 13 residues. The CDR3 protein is CASSGQKNTEAFF. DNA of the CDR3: TGTGCCAGCTCCGGACAGAAGAACACTGAAGCTTTCTTT. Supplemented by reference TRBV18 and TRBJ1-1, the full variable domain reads NAGVMQNPRHLVRRRGQEARLRCSPMKGHSHVYWYRQLPEEGLKFMVYLQKENIIDESGMPKERFSAEFPKEGPSILRIQQVVRGDSAAYFCASSGQKNTEAFFGQGTRLTVV.

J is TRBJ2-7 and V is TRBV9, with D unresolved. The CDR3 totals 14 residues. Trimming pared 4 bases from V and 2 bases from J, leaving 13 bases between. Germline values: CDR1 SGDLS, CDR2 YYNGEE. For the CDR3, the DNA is TGTGCCAGCAGCCCAAGGACCGGAGCCTACGAGCAGTACTTC. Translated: CASSPRTGAYEQYF.

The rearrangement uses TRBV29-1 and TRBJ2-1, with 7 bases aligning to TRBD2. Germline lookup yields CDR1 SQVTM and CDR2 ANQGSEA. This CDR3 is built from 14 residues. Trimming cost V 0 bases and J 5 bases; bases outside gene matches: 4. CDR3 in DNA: TGCAGCGTTGAAGATAGAGGGAGGGACAATGAGCAGTTCTTC. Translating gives CSVEDRGRDNEQFF.

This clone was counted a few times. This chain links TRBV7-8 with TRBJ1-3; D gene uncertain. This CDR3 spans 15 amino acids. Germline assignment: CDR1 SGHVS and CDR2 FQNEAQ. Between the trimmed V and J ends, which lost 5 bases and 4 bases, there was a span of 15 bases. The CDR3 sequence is CASSAWSGLGNTIYF. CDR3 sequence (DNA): TGTGCCAGCAGCGCCTGGAGCGGACTCGGAAACACCATATATTTT.

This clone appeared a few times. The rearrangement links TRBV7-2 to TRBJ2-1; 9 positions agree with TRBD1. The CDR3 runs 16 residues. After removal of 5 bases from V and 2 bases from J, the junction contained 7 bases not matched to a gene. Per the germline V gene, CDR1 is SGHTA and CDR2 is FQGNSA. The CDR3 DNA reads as TGTGCCAGCAGCACACGCCGGGACAGGGCCTACAATGAGCAGTTCTTC. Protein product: CASSTRRDRAYNEQFF.

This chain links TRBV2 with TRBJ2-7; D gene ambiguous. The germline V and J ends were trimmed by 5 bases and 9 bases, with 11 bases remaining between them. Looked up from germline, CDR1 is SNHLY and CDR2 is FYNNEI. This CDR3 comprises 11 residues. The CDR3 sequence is CASSSSLGQYF. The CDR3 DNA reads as TGTGCCAGCAGTTCTAGTCTGGGGCAGTACTTC.

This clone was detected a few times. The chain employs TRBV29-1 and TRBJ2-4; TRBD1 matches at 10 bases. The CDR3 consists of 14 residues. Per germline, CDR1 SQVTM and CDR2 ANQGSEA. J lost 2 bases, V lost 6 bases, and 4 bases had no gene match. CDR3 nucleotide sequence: TGCAGCGTCGAGACAGGGGGCACCAAAAACATTCAGTACTTC. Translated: CSVETGGTKNIQYF.

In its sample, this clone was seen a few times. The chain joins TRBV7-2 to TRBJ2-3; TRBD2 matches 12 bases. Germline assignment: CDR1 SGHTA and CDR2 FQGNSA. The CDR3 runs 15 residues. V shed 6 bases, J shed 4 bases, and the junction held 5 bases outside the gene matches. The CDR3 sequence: CASRPRLAGADTQYF. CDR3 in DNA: TGTGCCAGCAGGCCGAGACTAGCGGGAGCAGATACGCAGTATTTT.

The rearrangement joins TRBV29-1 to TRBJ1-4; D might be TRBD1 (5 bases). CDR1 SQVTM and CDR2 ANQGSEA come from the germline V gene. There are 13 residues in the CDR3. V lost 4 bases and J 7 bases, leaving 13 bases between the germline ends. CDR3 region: CSVAGQRLEKLFF. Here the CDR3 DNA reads TGCAGCGTTGCAGGGCAGCGACTTGAAAAACTGTTTTTT. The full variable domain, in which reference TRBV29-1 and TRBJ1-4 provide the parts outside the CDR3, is SAVISQKPSRDICQRGTSLTIQCQVDSQVTMMFWYRQQPGQSLTLIATANQGSEATYESGFVIDKFPISRPNLTFSTLTVSNMSPEDSSIYLCSVAGQRLEKLFFGSGTQLSVL.

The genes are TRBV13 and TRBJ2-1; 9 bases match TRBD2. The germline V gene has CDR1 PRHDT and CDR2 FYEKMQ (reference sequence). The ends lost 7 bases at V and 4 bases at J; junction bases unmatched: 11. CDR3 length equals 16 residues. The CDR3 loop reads CASTRTGTSSYNEQFF. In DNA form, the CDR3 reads TGTGCCAGCACCCGAACCGGGACTAGCTCTTACAATGAGCAGTTCTTC.

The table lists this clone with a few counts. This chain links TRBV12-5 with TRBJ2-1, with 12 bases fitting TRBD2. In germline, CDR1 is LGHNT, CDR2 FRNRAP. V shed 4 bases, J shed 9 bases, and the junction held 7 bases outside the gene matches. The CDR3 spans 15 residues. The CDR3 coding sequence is TGTGCTAGTGGTTCCTCGACTAGCGGGAGAATTGAGCAGTTCTTC. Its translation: CASGSSTSGRIEQFF.

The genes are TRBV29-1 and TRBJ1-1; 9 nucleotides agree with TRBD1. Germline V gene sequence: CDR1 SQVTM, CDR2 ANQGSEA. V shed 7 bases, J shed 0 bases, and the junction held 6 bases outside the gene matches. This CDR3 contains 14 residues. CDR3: CSARRDRVNTEAFF. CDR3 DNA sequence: TGCAGCGCCCGTAGGGACAGGGTGAACACTGAAGCTTTCTTT.